The T cell receptor beta chain described here comes from a study of radiotherapy plus CTLA-4 blockade in lung cancer. With 6 bases clipped from V and 2 bases from J, the junction kept 7 bases outside the gene matches. There are 15 residues in the CDR3. The germline V gene has CDR1 LNHDA and CDR2 SQIVND (reference sequence). Repertoires were generated with immunoSEQ multiplex PCR, while TCRdb's copy carries only in-frame clones and drops some. The sample includes about 59,000 clones, around 74% of them seen just once. This receptor was obtained from a human donor with non-small cell lung cancer whose response to radiotherapy plus ipilimumab could not be evaluated. This chain links TRBV19 with TRBJ1-5, with 7 bases lining up with TRBD1. The specimen comprised peripheral blood, sampled from a patient treated with radiotherapy plus ipilimumab. The CDR3 region is CASSGWDSRNQPQHF. DNA for the CDR3: TGTGCCAGTAGCGGATGGGACAGCCGCAATCAGCCCCAGCATTTT.